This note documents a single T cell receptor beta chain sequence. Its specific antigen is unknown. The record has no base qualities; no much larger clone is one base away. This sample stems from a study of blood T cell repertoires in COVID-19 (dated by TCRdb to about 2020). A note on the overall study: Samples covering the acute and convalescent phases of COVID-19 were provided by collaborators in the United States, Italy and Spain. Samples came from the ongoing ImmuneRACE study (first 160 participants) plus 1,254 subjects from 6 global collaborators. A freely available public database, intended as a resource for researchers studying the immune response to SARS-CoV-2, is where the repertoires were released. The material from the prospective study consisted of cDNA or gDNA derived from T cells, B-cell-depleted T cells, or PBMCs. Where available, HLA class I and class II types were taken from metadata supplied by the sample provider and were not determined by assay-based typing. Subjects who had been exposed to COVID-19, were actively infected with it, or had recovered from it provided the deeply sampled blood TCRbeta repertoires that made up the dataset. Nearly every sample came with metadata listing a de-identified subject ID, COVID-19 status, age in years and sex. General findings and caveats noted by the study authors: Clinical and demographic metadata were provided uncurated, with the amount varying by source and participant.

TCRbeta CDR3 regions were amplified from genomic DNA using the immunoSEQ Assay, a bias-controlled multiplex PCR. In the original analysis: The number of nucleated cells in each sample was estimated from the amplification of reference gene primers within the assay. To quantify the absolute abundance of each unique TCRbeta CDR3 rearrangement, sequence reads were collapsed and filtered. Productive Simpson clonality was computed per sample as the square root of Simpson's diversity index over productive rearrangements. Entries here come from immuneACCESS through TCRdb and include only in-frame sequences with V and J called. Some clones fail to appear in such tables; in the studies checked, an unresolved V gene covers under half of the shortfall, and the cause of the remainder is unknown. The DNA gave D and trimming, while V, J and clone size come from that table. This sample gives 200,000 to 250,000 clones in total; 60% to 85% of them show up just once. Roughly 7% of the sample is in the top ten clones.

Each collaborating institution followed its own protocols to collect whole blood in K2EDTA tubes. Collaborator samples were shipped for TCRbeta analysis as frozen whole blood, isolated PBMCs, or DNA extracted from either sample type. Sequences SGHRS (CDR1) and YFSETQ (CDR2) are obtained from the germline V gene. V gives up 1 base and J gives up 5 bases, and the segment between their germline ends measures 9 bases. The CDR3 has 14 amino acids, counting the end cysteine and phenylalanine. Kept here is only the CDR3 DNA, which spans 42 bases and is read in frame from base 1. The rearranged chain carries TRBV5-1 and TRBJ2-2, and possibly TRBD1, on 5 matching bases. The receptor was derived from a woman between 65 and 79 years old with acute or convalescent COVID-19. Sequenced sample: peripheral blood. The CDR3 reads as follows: CASSLQGTTGELFF. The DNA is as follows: TGCGCCAGCAGCTTGCAGGGTACGACCGGGGAGCTGTTTTTT.